The 26 T cell receptor beta chains below were found in one sample sequenced in a study of read filtering for tumor transcriptome and immune sequencing. Molecular barcoded adaptors covering alpha/delta and beta/gamma chains were used on roughly 400 ng RNA. TCRdb recomputed calls from the reads with MiXCR, one row per CDR3 protein. Among about 58,000 distinct CDR3 sequences listed, around 12% were seen once. The sequenced material came from a population of CD138-negative cells sorted from bone marrow. The receptors shown here come from a donor aged 40 or older with multiple myeloma.

This clonotype was observed many times. CDR3 residues: CASSLTAGVNRGRNTLYGYTF. DNA of the CDR3: TGCGCCAGCAGCCTCACCGCCGGAGTCAACAGGGGGCGTAACACCCTCTATGGCTACACCTTC. V gene TRBV5-1 combines with J gene TRBJ1-2; 9 nucleotides align to TRBD1. The J segment lost 4 bases and the V segment lost 4 bases, leaving 26 bases of the junction unmatched. This CDR3 has 21 residues. Germline lookup yields CDR1 SGHRS and CDR2 YFSETQ.

With respect to this clonotype: This likely traces to a read error, being one base from a far larger clone. The chain combines TRBV7-6 with TRBJ2-1; no reliable D call. Germline V gene data show CDR1 as SGHVS and CDR2 as FNYEAQ. There are 21 residues in the CDR3. The CDR3 DNA sequence: TGTACCAGCAGCCCTTCGGTTCGAGCCTTGCAGTTCACGAGCTCCTACAATGAGCAGTTCTTC. This codes for CTSSPSVRALQFTSSYNEQFF.

This clonotype was detected many times. The V call is TRBV21-1, the J call TRBJ1-2; TRBD1 is taken as the D call from the table, unchecked against the DNA. TRBV21-1 is a recognized pseudogene. CDR3 length: 14 amino acids. The DNA of the CDR3 is TGTGCCAGCAGCTCCCGGGGGGCTCCGGGGGGCTACACCTTC. This codes for CASSSRGAPGGYTF.

This clonotype was seen at least ten times. The chain recombines TRBV9 with TRBJ2-5; 11 bases agree with TRBD1. Germline CDR1 SGDLS, CDR2 YYNGEE. The V gene end was trimmed by 4 bases and the J gene end by 2 bases; junction bases not matched to a gene: 4. The CDR3 sequence is 15 residues long. The DNA of the CDR3 is TGTGCCAGCAGCCTAGGACAGGGGGCTCAAGAGACCCAGTACTTC. Translating it yields CASSLGQGAQETQYF.

Regarding this clonotype: Relative to the germline gene, one junction end is altered; a read error may explain this. The chain joins TRBV5-1 to TRBJ1-1, with TRBD1 matching over 10 bases. This CDR3 region has 16 residues. The V gene's germline CDR1 is SGHRS and CDR2 YFSETQ. For the CDR3, the DNA is TGCGGCAGCAGCCCGGACAGGGGGTCGGGGGGCACTGAAGCTCTCTTT. Its protein product is CGSSPDRGSGGTEALF. The full variable domain, its missing parts supplied by reference TRBV5-1 and TRBJ1-1, is KAGVTQTPRYLIKTRGQQVTLSCSPISGHRSVSWYQQTPGQGLQFLFEYFSETQRNKGNFPGRFSGRQFSNSRSEMNVSTLELGDSALYLCGSSPDRGSGGTEALFGQGTRLTVV.

With regard to this clonotype: A much bigger clone sits one base away, suggesting this may be a read error. The chain couples TRBV7-9 to TRBJ2-3; 7 bases match TRBD1. CDR1 is SEHNR and CDR2 is FQNEAQ in the germline V gene (reference sequence). Losses at the gene ends were 4 bases for V and 1 base for J; bases not matched to a gene: 11. The CDR3 runs to 17 residues. This CDR3 reads CASSSARAGGGTDTQYF. The CDR3 DNA sequence: TGTGCCAGCAGCTCAGCGCGGGCAGGGGGTGGCACAGATACGCAGTATTTT.

This clonotype was picked up many times. V gene TRBV18 combines with J gene TRBJ2-4; 9 nucleotides line up with TRBD1. There are 17 residues in the CDR3. CDR1 is KGHSH, CDR2 LQKENI, per germline. Trimming cost V 2 bases and J 5 bases; bases outside gene matches: 10. The CDR3 protein is CASSPELQGAPQNIQYF. In nucleotides, the CDR3 is TGTGCCAGCTCACCAGAATTACAGGGGGCACCTCAAAACATTCAGTACTTC.

V gene TRBV5-1 combines with J gene TRBJ2-7; tentatively, D is TRBD2 (6 bases). Trimming removed 3 bases from V and 0 bases from J, with 10 bases in between. Per the germline V gene, CDR1 is SGHRS and CDR2 is YFSETQ. CDR3 size: 14 residues. As DNA, the CDR3 is TGCGCCAGCAGCTCTGGGGGGAGCTCCTACGAGCAGTACTTC. It specifies CASSSGGSSYEQYF.

This clonotype has a handful of counts. This may be a read error: a much more frequent sequence differs by one nucleotide. The chain employs TRBV19 and TRBJ2-3; D uncertain. This CDR3 contains 14 residues. Per germline, CDR1 LNHDA and CDR2 SQIVND (reference sequence). The DNA for the CDR3 is TGTGCCAGTGCCAGAACCAGTCCCCCAGATACGCAGTGTTTT. Residues: CASARTSPPDTQCF.

This clonotype occurred many times. The V and J genes are TRBV12-3 or TRBV12-4 and TRBJ2-3, with unresolved D. This CDR3 has 13 amino acids. Trimming stripped 7 bases from V and 0 bases from J, with 8 bases between. The CDR3 DNA is TGTGCCAGCACCCTTCGGAGCACAGATACGCAGTATTTT. It is translated as CASTLRSTDTQYF.

At least ten counts were recorded for this clonotype. The CDR3 here is CASGSGVFPTGGSSEQFF. CDR3 in DNA: TGTGCCAGCGGATCTGGAGTCTTCCCGACAGGGGGGAGTAGTGAGCAGTTCTTC. The chain employs TRBV7-3 and TRBJ2-1; 9 bases fit TRBD1. This CDR3 spans 18 amino acids. Looked up from germline, CDR1 is SGHTA and CDR2 is FQGTGA. Trimming took 8 bases from V and 9 from J; bases not matched to a gene: 23.

The chain uses TRBV28 and TRBJ1-2; 7 bases agree with TRBD1. The CDR3 contains 15 residues. The germline V gene encodes CDR1 MDHEN and CDR2 SYDVKM. Trimming took 4 bases from V and 4 from J; bases not matched to a gene: 9. DNA for the CDR3: TGTGCCAGCAGTTCACCGACAGGGTTCGGCTATGGCTACACCTTC. It translates to CASSSPTGFGYGYTF.

This clonotype was seen at least ten times. The chain has TRBV5-5 and TRBJ2-5; D is undetermined. The CDR3 spans 13 residues. Germline CDR1 reads SGHKS; CDR2 reads YYEKEE (reference sequence). V dropped 2 bases and J dropped 5 bases, with 10 bases sitting between them. CDR3 sequence (DNA): TGTGCCAGCAGCTTTAGTGCAGCGGAGACCCAGTACTTC. Translated: CASSFSAAETQYF.

In regard to this clonotype: No conserved phenylalanine or tryptophan is present at the end of the CDR3, so a read error is the likely explanation. This chain uses TRBV6-6 with TRBJ2-7; D is ambiguous. The CDR3 is made up of 14 amino acids. CDR1 and CDR2 from the germline V gene are MNHNY and SVGAGI (reference sequence). CDR3 sequence reads: CASSYSYRNYEQYS. The CDR3 coding sequence is TGTGCCAGCAGCTACTCTTACAGAAACTACGAGCAGTACTCC.

This clonotype was counted ten times or more. The chain couples TRBV20-1 to TRBJ1-5; TRBD1 might be the D (6 bases). CDR1 and CDR2 (germline): DFQATT, SNEGSKA (reference sequence). V was trimmed by 6 bases and J by 6 bases, leaving 15 bases between them. The CDR3 extends over 13 amino acids. Written as DNA, the CDR3 is TGCAGTGCCAGGAGGGGGGGCGGTCAGCCCCAGCATTTT. Translated: CSARRGGGQPQHF.

This clonotype was picked up many times. The chain is built from TRBV5-6 and TRBJ1-1, with 7 bases that match TRBD1. This CDR3 has 14 amino acids. V was pared by 4 bases and J by 5 bases, with 8 bases of the junction left unmatched. Germline V gives CDR1 SGHDT, CDR2 YYEEEE. Here the CDR3 reads CASSLQGMGTEAFF. The CDR3, as DNA: TGTGCCAGCAGCCTACAGGGGATGGGTACTGAAGCTTTCTTT.

This clonotype was recorded at least ten times. This rearrangement joins TRBV5-1 to TRBJ2-3; TRBD1 aligns across 7 bases. Germline lookup yields CDR1 SGHRS and CDR2 YFSETQ. The CDR3 consists of 16 residues. Trimming took 5 bases from V and 0 from J; bases not matched to a gene: 9. This CDR3 is CASRERGRYSTDTQYF. The CDR3 nucleotides read TGCGCCAGCAGGGAGAGGGGGCGATACAGCACAGATACGCAGTATTTT.

This clonotype showed up many times. This chain links TRBV12-3 or TRBV12-4 with TRBJ2-7; perhaps TRBD1 as D (7 bases). This CDR3 has 15 amino acids. Trimming shortened V by 3 bases and J by 1 base, and 13 bases separated the two germline ends. The DNA for the CDR3 is TGTGCCAGCAGTTTTGGGGCAGGGGGGTCCTACGAGCAGTACTTC. Translation: CASSFGAGGSYEQYF.

A remark on this clonotype: Compared with germline, one end of the junction differs, possibly owing to a read error. The chain carries TRBV3-1 and TRBJ2-2, with 9 nucleotides matching TRBD1. The germline V gene has CDR1 LGHDT and CDR2 YNNKEL (reference sequence). The CDR3 is 20 residues long. DNA of the CDR3: TGTGCCAGCAGCCAAGAAAGGGTCCGGGACAGGGTTTCGAACACCGGGGAGCTGTCTTTT. It specifies CASSQERVRDRVSNTGELSF. The variable domain in full, completed from reference TRBV3-1 and TRBJ2-2, reads DTAVSQTPKYLVTQMGNDKSIKCEQNLGHDTMYWYKQDSKKFLKIMFSYNNKELIINETVPNRFSPKSPDKAHLNLHINSLELGDSAVYFCASSQERVRDRVSNTGELSFGEGSRLTVL.

This clonotype was detected many times. The chain joins TRBV7-8 to TRBJ1-5, with unresolved D. Between the trimmed V and J ends, which lost 5 bases and 5 bases, there was a span of 10 bases. CDR3 length: 13 amino acids. Germline lookup yields CDR1 SGHVS and CDR2 FQNEAQ. CDR3 bases: TGTGCCAGCAGCCGGACCGGGGATCAGCCCCAGCATTTT. Amino acids: CASSRTGDQPQHF.

This clonotype appeared many times. This chain connects TRBV9 to TRBJ2-2; unclear D gene. The V and J ends lost 0 bases and 4 bases respectively, with 4 bases between them. The CDR3 runs to 13 residues. In germline, CDR1 is SGDLS, CDR2 YYNGEE. CDR3 in DNA: TGTGCCAGCAGCGTAGCTTTCACCGGGGAGCTGTTTTTT. It is translated as CASSVAFTGELFF.

This clonotype appeared a few times. The rearrangement joins TRBV9 to TRBJ2-1, with D perhaps TRBD2 (5 bases). Trimming took 5 bases from V and 4 from J, leaving 16 bases between them. The CDR3 totals 15 residues. Germline V lookup: CDR1 SGDLS, CDR2 YYNGEE. The CDR3 nucleotides are TGTGCCAGCAGGAAGTCACCCTCGGGGTACAATGAGCAGTTCTTC. Its translation is CASRKSPSGYNEQFF.

This clonotype was found many times. V and J are TRBV20-1 and TRBJ1-1; D is uncertain. Germline CDR1 and CDR2: DFQATT and SNEGSKA (reference sequence). With 0 bases removed from V and 1 base from J, the gap between germline ends came to 3 bases. This CDR3 region has 12 residues. CDR3 sequence (DNA): TGCAGTGCTAGAGAAGGGAACACTGAAGCTTTCTTT. Amino acid sequence: CSAREGNTEAFF.

There are many counts of this clonotype. V is TRBV2 and J is TRBJ1-1; 8 nucleotides line up with TRBD1. The CDR3 contains 13 residues. V shed 2 bases, J shed 8 bases, and the junction held 4 bases outside the gene matches. The germline gives CDR1 SNHLY, CDR2 FYNNEI. The DNA of the CDR3 is TGTGCCAGCAGTGAATCCAGGACAGGGGAAGCTTTCTTT. This translates into CASSESRTGEAFF.

This clonotype was seen ten or more times. The chain recombines TRBV5-4 with TRBJ1-6, with TRBD1 as a possible D gene (6 bases). V was trimmed by 4 bases and J by 10 bases, leaving 15 bases between them. This CDR3 region has 14 residues. Germline CDR1 and CDR2: SGHNT and YYREEE (reference sequence). For the CDR3, the DNA is TGTGCCAGCAGCCGATTGGGGGGCTCGTCACCCCTCCACTTT. Translated: CASSRLGGSSPLHF.

The table lists this clonotype with many counts. The chain employs TRBV7-9 and TRBJ1-1; no clear D gene. Germline V gene data show CDR1 as SEHNR and CDR2 as FQNEAQ (reference sequence). CDR3 size: 11 residues. V was pared by 7 bases and J by 1 base, with 4 bases between. CDR3 nucleotide sequence: TGTGCCAGCATTGAGAACACTGAAGCTTTCTTT. Translating it yields CASIENTEAFF.